Listed here are 20 T cell receptor beta chains from one sample, sequenced in a study of T cells in Graves' hyperthyroidism and ophthalmopathy. Amplified regions were TCR beta CDR3 sequences from RNA transcripts. The HTBI primer set served for first-round RT-PCR of the TCR CDR3. TCRdb re-called the multiplex PCR reads through MiXCR, storing one row per CDR3 protein. Among about 590,000 distinct CDR3 sequences listed, 15% to 19% were seen once. The sequenced material came from blood. The receptors were gathered from a woman in her thirties with Graves' hyperthyroidism.

In its sample, this clonotype was seen many times. The chain is built from TRBV27 and TRBJ2-1; D uncertain. The CDR3 spans 14 residues. Germline V lookup: CDR1 MNHEY, CDR2 SMNVEV (reference sequence). Trimming removed 6 bases at V and 8 bases at J, with 17 bases between. CDR3 in DNA: TGTGCCAGCAGGAGTAGCTACTACCGCGATGAGCAGTTCTTC. Its protein is CASRSSYYRDEQFF.

In this sample, this clonotype turned up many times. J is TRBJ2-7 and V is TRBV11-2, with TRBD2 matching over 8 bases. The germline CDR1 and CDR2 sequences are SGHAT and FQNNGV. The CDR3 consists of 14 residues. V lost 4 bases to trimming and J lost 6 bases; unmatched junction nucleotides: 8. Here the CDR3 DNA reads TGTGCCAGCAGCTGGGCGGGAGGAGGAGGCGAGCAGTACTTC. Translated: CASSWAGGGGEQYF.

In its sample, this clonotype was seen a few times. The V call is TRBV7-6, the J call TRBJ2-7, with 8 bases that match TRBD1. J was trimmed by 0 bases and V by 3 bases; bases with no gene match: 13. This CDR3 has 18 residues. Germline V gene sequence: CDR1 SGHVS, CDR2 FNYEAQ. The CDR3 DNA sequence: TGTGCCAGCAGCTTGGGTCCCGGGACAGGAACGAGCTCCTACGAGCAGTACTTC. It specifies CASSLGPGTGTSSYEQYF.

This clonotype was seen a handful of times. The V and J genes are TRBV27 and TRBJ2-7; TRBD2 agrees at 14 bases. Per germline, CDR1 MNHEY and CDR2 SMNVEV (reference sequence). The CDR3 has 14 residues. The V and J ends lost 6 bases and 6 bases, in that order; junction bases with no gene match: 4. CDR3: CASSQTSGRAEQYF. CDR3 DNA: TGTGCCAGCAGCCAGACTAGCGGGAGGGCCGAGCAGTACTTC.

This clonotype showed up just a few times. V is TRBV10-2 and J is TRBJ2-4; 14 nucleotides line up with TRBD2. Looked up from germline, CDR1 is WSHSY and CDR2 is SAAADI. The CDR3 is 16 amino acids. Trimming cost V 7 bases and J 8 bases; bases outside gene matches: 10. The CDR3 bases are TGCGCCAGCAACCCGGGACTAGCGGGAGCGGTAGACATTCAGTACTTC. It codes for CASNPGLAGAVDIQYF.

In its sample, this clonotype was seen many times. The chain joins TRBV11-2 to TRBJ1-1; 10 positions agree with TRBD1. CDR1 and CDR2 (germline): SGHAT, FQNNGV. J lost 7 bases, V lost 2 bases, and 13 bases had no gene match. This CDR3 is built from 17 residues. This chain's CDR3 is CASSLWGRGQGSDEAFF. The CDR3 DNA is TGTGCCAGCAGCTTATGGGGACGGGGACAGGGGTCGGATGAAGCTTTCTTT.

There are many counts of this clonotype. The V and J genes are TRBV6-2 or TRBV6-3 and TRBJ1-5; 10 bases align to TRBD1. Trimming at V came to 7 bases and at J to 6 bases, leaving 3 bases not matched to a gene. Germline V lookup: CDR1 MNHEY, CDR2 SVGEGT. The CDR3 has 13 amino acids. The CDR3 region has the DNA TGTGCCAGCACTCGGACAGGGGGTCAGCCCCAGCATTTT. It encodes CASTRTGGQPQHF.

The sample holds many counts of this clonotype. V is TRBV20-1 and J is TRBJ2-7; a possible D gene is TRBD1 (7 bases). V was pared by 4 bases and J by 9 bases, with 22 bases between. From germline, CDR1 is DFQATT and CDR2 SNEGSKA (reference sequence). This CDR3 comprises 14 residues. The CDR3 protein is CSATPTQGGQMQYF. In DNA form, the CDR3 reads TGCAGTGCTACCCCAACGCAGGGGGGTCAGATGCAGTACTTC.

This clonotype appeared many times. This sequence joins TRBV7-8 and TRBJ1-3, with 9 bases aligning to TRBD1. The germline V gene encodes CDR1 SGHVS and CDR2 FQNEAQ. The CDR3 sequence is 15 residues long. Germline trimming cut 1 base from V and 4 bases from J; bases unmatched to any gene: 2. DNA for the CDR3: TGTGCCAGCAGCTTAGAGGGACAGGGAGGAAACACCATATATTTT. This gives the protein CASSLEGQGGNTIYF.

This clonotype has at least ten counts. V is TRBV28 and J is TRBJ2-7, with 9 bases that match TRBD1. The CDR3 spans 15 residues. V was pared by 2 bases and J by 7 bases, with 9 bases of the junction left unmatched. Germline V gene data show CDR1 as MDHEN and CDR2 as SYDVKM. The CDR3 nucleotides read TGTGCCAGCAGTTTAGGGGGAACAGGGGGCGGTGAGCAGTACTTC. It codes for CASSLGGTGGGEQYF.

This clonotype has just a few counts. The chain is built from TRBV24-1 and TRBJ2-5; D is possibly TRBD2 (6 bases). Trimming took off 1 base at V and 2 bases at J, with 10 bases between the two ends. Germline assignment: CDR1 KGHDR and CDR2 SFDVKD. The CDR3 has 15 residues. This CDR3 reads CATSDFRGKQETQYF. In DNA form, the CDR3 reads TGTGCCACCAGTGATTTCCGCGGGAAACAAGAGACCCAGTACTTC.

The table lists this clonotype with many counts. The chain is built from TRBV20-1 and TRBJ2-7; weak D call: TRBD2 (6 bases). Germline V gene lookup returns CDR1 DFQATT and CDR2 SNEGSKA (reference sequence). V gave up 0 bases and J gave up 3 bases, with 15 bases separating them. The CDR3 covers 15 residues. CDR3 region: CSARDPGSLLYEQYF. The DNA for the CDR3 is TGCAGTGCTAGAGATCCCGGGAGCCTTCTCTACGAGCAGTACTTC.

In its sample, this clonotype was seen many times. J is TRBJ2-5 and V is TRBV14; D perhaps matches TRBD2 (5 bases). Trimming removed 3 bases at V and 4 bases at J, with 18 bases between. The CDR3 extends over 16 amino acids. CDR1 is SGHDN, CDR2 FVKESK, per germline. CDR3 bases: TGTGCCAGCAGCCAGTGGCGGGTGGGGATTCGAGAGACCCAGTACTTC. It codes for CASSQWRVGIRETQYF.

There are many counts of this clonotype. The chain employs TRBV7-2 and TRBJ2-3, with TRBD2 matching over 8 bases. This CDR3 spans 15 amino acids. Germline lookup yields CDR1 SGHTA and CDR2 FQGNSA. Germline trimming cut 5 bases from V and 5 bases from J; bases unmatched to any gene: 9. The chain's CDR3 is CASSSRALAVDTQYF. CDR3 nucleotides: TGTGCCAGCAGCAGTAGGGCACTAGCGGTAGATACGCAGTATTTT.

This clonotype was observed at least ten times. The chain is built from TRBV7-2 and TRBJ2-5; the D gene is possibly TRBD2 (5 bases). The V and J ends lost 0 bases and 1 base respectively, with 18 bases between them. The V gene's germline CDR1 is SGHTA and CDR2 FQGNSA. The length of the CDR3 is 18 residues. CDR3: CASSLASLTRSGQETQYF. CDR3 bases: TGTGCCAGCAGCTTAGCCTCACTCACCCGCAGCGGCCAAGAGACCCAGTACTTC. The whole variable domain, remainder taken from reference TRBV7-2 and TRBJ2-5, is GAGVSQSPSNKVTEKGKDVELRCDPISGHTALYWYRQSLGQGLEFLIYFQGNSAPDKSGLPSDRFSAERTGGSVSTLTIQRTQQEDSAVYLCASSLASLTRSGQETQYFGPGTRLLVL.

The sample holds many counts of this clonotype. This chain uses TRBV20-1 with TRBJ2-1; 8 bases are a match to TRBD1. Looked up from germline, CDR1 is DFQATT and CDR2 is SNEGSKA (reference sequence). The CDR3 is 14 residues long. CDR3 region: CSVSSRDRTREQFF. Written as DNA, the CDR3 is TGCAGCGTTTCCTCCCGGGACAGGACTCGTGAGCAGTTCTTC.

This clonotype was detected many times. The chain recombines TRBV6-1 with TRBJ2-7, with 8 bases matching TRBD2. The CDR3 sequence is 16 residues long. The germline CDR1 and CDR2 sequences are MNHNS and SASEGT. V lost 6 bases and J lost 5; bases outside the gene matches: 15. The CDR3 loop is CASSLLAAITPHEQYF. The CDR3 DNA reads TGTGCCAGCAGCTTACTAGCGGCCATAACCCCTCACGAGCAGTACTTC.

This sequence joins TRBV4-2 and TRBJ2-1; 11 positions match TRBD2. Unmatched junction bases numbered 6, after V lost 5 bases and J lost 9 bases. From germline, CDR1 is LGHNA and CDR2 YNFKEQ. This CDR3 contains 14 residues. This chain's CDR3 is CASSYSGRAFEQFF. CDR3 sequence (DNA): TGTGCCAGCAGCTATAGCGGGAGGGCCTTTGAGCAGTTCTTC.

This clonotype was seen ten or more times. This chain joins TRBV28 and TRBJ1-5; D perhaps matches TRBD1 (6 bases). CDR3 length: 16 amino acids. CDR1 is MDHEN, CDR2 SYDVKM, per germline. The ends were cut back, 2 bases at V and 4 bases at J, with 15 bases in the middle. CDR3 in DNA: TGTGCCAGCAGTTTACCTATACAGGGTGGGAATCAGCCCCAGCATTTT. The encoded protein is CASSLPIQGGNQPQHF.

This clonotype was observed at least ten times. The chain recombines TRBV20-1 with TRBJ1-1, with D possibly being TRBD1 (5 bases). V was shortened by 0 bases and J by 4 bases, with 15 bases between the two germline ends. The germline gives CDR1 DFQATT, CDR2 SNEGSKA (reference sequence). The CDR3 sequence is 15 residues long. Written as DNA, the CDR3 is TGCAGTGCTAGAGATGCCCAGGGAAGCGGCACTGAAGCTTTCTTT. Its protein is CSARDAQGSGTEAFF.